This TCR beta chain was obtained from a study of blood T cell repertoires in COVID-19. Study details: Both acute and convalescent COVID-19 samples were obtained from the United States, Italy and Spain.

The length of the CDR3 is 16 residues. Germline CDR1 LGHNA, CDR2 YNFKEQ. J was trimmed by 5 bases and V by 1 base; bases with no gene match: 5. Authors' processing steps: Estimated nucleated cell counts came from reference gene primer amplification. Sequencing was performed with immunoSEQ multiplex PCR; in TCRdb, only in-frame clones are kept and a portion is missing. The D gene and trimming were derived from the DNA, and the V and J assignments and clone size from that table. The repertoire has 80,000 to 100,000 clones, 91% of them found once; the top ten carry roughly 1.8%. What was sequenced was peripheral blood. The sequence was collected from a human donor with active COVID-19. The donor label of this sample is uncertain. V usage is TRBV4-2 and J usage is TRBJ2-1; TRBD2 matches 10 bases. CDR3 in DNA: TGTGCCAGCAGCCAAGTGAGTCTAGCGGGAGACAATGAGCAGTTCTTC. Translated, it gives CASSQVSLAGDNEQFF.